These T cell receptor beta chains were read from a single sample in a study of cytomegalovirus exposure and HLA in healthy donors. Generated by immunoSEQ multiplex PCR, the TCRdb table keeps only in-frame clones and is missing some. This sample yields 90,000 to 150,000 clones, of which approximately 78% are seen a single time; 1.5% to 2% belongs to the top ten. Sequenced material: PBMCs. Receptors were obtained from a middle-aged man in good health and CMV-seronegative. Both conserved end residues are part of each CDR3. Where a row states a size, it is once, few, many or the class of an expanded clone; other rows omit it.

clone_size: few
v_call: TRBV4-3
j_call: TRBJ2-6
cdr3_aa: CASSLGRVGLGASGANGLTF

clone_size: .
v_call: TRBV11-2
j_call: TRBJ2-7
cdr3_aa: CASSLEAGGAEQYF

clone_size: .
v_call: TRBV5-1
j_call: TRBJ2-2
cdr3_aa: CASSLAGGPDTGELFF

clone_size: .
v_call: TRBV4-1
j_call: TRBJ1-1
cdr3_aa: CASSQLGARGTEAFF

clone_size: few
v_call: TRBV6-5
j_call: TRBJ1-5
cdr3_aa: CASSYSGADSAQHF

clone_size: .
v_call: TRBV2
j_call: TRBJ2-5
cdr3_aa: CASTRTGGRETQYF

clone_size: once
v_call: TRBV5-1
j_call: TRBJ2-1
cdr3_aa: CASSRDFLSYNEQFF

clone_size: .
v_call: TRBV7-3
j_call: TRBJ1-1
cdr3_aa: CASSLMALGEAFF

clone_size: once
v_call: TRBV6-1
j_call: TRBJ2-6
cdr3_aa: CASTYRVAGANVLTF

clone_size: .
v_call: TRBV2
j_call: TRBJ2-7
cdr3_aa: CASSASPGQGTAQYF

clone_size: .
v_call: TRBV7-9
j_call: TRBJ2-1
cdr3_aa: CASSTMAGTSGYNEQFF

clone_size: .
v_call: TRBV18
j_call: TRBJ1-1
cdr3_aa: CASSPDKVSTEAFF

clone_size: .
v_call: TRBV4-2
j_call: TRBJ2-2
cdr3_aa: CASSQGLAGTLYTGELFF

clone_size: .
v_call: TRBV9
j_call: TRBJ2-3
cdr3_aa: CASSTEGTGNSDTQYF

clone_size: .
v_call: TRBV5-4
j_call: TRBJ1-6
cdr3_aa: CASSPPDRGQDSPLHF

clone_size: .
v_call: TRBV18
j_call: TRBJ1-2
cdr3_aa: CASSPAGTGGNGYTF

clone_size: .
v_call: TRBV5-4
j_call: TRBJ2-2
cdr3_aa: CASSLNGVHTGELFF